This T cell receptor (beta chain) was documented in a study of patients and donors after allogeneic stem cell transplantation. The CDR3 sequence is 15 residues long. In germline, CDR1 is LNHNV, CDR2 YYDKDF (reference sequence). After removal of 8 bases from V and 3 bases from J, the junction contained 11 bases not matched to a gene. In TCRdb, the RT-PCR reads were re-called with MiXCR into one record per CDR3 protein. The sample records some 40,000 distinct CDR3 sequences, roughly 30% being singletons. This clonotype was counted a few times. The J gene is TRBJ2-7, the V gene TRBV15; TRBD1 matches 9 bases. Material: blood, either unsorted or a sorted T cell fraction (not recorded which). This receptor was obtained from a human donor who was either an allogeneic HSCT recipient or a stem cell or donor lymphocyte infusion donor (not recorded which). It is not recorded whose cells these are; they may come from a transplant donor. CDR3 DNA sequence: TGTGCCACCCATTATTACCGGGACAGGGACTACGAGCAGTACTTC. Translated: CATHYYRDRDYEQYF.